The 12 T cell receptor beta chains given below trace back to one sample, sequenced in a study of blood T cells in healthy people across ages. The use of a sample-barcoded 5' primer and a J-beta primer mix characterized a second PCR of 7 to 11 cycles. Each CDR3 protein is one row after TCRdb ran MiXCR on the 5' RACE reads. This table has roughly 800,000 distinct CDR3 sequences, 55% to 70% appearing once. The sample consisted of blood. The receptors here all came from a man aged 25-40 years in good health.

For the CDR3, the DNA is TGTGCCAGCAGCAACGGGCTCCAGGGAGATACGCAGTATTTT. Residues: CASSNGLQGDTQYF. The V and J genes are TRBV5-6 and TRBJ2-3; D is possibly TRBD1 (5 bases). Trimming removed 4 bases from V and 5 bases from J, with 14 bases in between. The CDR3 extends over 14 amino acids. CDR1 is SGHDT and CDR2 is YYEEEE in the germline V gene. The whole variable domain, filled in from reference TRBV5-6 and TRBJ2-3, reads DAGVTQSPTHLIKTRGQQVTLRCSPKSGHDTVSWYQQALGQGPQFIFQYYEEEERQRGNFPDRFSGHQFPNYSSELNVNALLLGDSALYLCASSNGLQGDTQYFGPGTRLTVL.

Worth noting for this clonotype: One end of the junction does not line up with germline, which may come from a read error. J is TRBJ2-1 and V is TRBV27, with D tentatively TRBD2 (7 bases). Germline V lookup: CDR1 MNHEY, CDR2 SMNVEV (reference sequence). There are 14 residues in the CDR3. Here the CDR3 DNA reads TGTGCCAGCAGCTTATTTGGGGGGGCTGATGAGCAGTTCTTC. Translation: CASSLFGGADEQFF.

The rearrangement uses TRBV12-3 or TRBV12-4 and TRBJ1-2; the D is unclear. CDR3 length: 14 amino acids. Trimming took off 6 bases at V and 6 bases at J, with 17 bases between the two ends. The CDR3 bases are TGTGCCAGCAGGGGCCTCAGGCACATGGATGGCTACACCTTC. Its protein product is CASRGLRHMDGYTF.

The genes are TRBV19 and TRBJ2-7; 7 nucleotides match TRBD1. The CDR3 consists of 13 residues. Germline loops: CDR1 LNHDA, CDR2 SQIVND (reference sequence). V gave up 1 base and J gave up 5 bases; unmatched junction bases: 2. The CDR3 DNA reads TGTGCCAGTAGTATAGTGCAGGGGGACGAGCAGTACTTC. It codes for CASSIVQGDEQYF. Drawing the rest from reference TRBV19 and TRBJ2-7, the complete variable domain is DGGITQSPKYLFRKEGQNVTLSCEQNLNHDAMYWYRQDPGQGLRLIYYSQIVNDFQKGDIAEGYSVSREKKESFPLTVTSAQKNPTAFYLCASSIVQGDEQYFGPGTRLTVT.

The gene calls are TRBV20-1 and TRBJ2-5; D unresolved. Matching the DNA end better, TRBJ2-7 makes the J call doubtful. Germline V gives CDR1 DFQATT, CDR2 SNEGSKA (reference sequence). The CDR3 spans 15 residues. The CDR3 coding sequence is TGCAGTGCTAGCCCCTTAGTGGGTTTCGAGTACGAGCAGTACTTC. Amino acids: CSASPLVGFEYEQYF.

This clonotype has only one observation. The chain carries TRBV12-3 or TRBV12-4 and TRBJ2-7; 9 bases are a match to TRBD2. V shed 6 bases, J shed 2 bases, and the junction held 14 bases outside the gene matches. This CDR3 has 17 amino acids. The CDR3 loop is CASSPDSGGTLTYEQYF. CDR3 nucleotides: TGTGCCAGCAGCCCCGATAGCGGGGGCACACTAACCTACGAGCAGTACTTC.

This sequence joins TRBV5-1 and TRBJ2-3, with 10 bases lining up with TRBD2. The CDR3 has 15 amino acids. V shed 5 bases and J 5 bases; nucleotides not matched to a gene: 8. The germline V gene has CDR1 SGHRS and CDR2 YFSETQ. The chain's CDR3 is CASSRSGGDGDTQYF. Written as DNA, the CDR3 is TGCGCCAGCAGTCGAAGCGGGGGGGACGGAGATACGCAGTATTTT. Using reference TRBV5-1 and TRBJ2-3 for the parts outside the CDR3, the full variable domain is KAGVTQTPRYLIKTRGQQVTLSCSPISGHRSVSWYQQTPGQGLQFLFEYFSETQRNKGNFPGRFSGRQFSNSRSEMNVSTLELGDSALYLCASSRSGGDGDTQYFGPGTRLTVL.

The chain joins TRBV10-3 to TRBJ2-4, with D perhaps TRBD1 (6 bases). The J call may be faulty, since TRBJ2-7 better matches the DNA end. The CDR3 extends over 14 amino acids. Germline V gene lookup returns CDR1 ENHRY and CDR2 SYGVKD. The CDR3 region has the DNA TGTGCCATCAGCGAACAGGGATCTCGTAGCGAGCAGTACTTC. Protein product: CAISEQGSRSEQYF.

This chain connects TRBV7-2 to TRBJ2-3, with 8 bases aligning to TRBD2. The V gene's germline CDR1 is SGHTA and CDR2 FQGNSA. The ends lost 1 base at V and 6 bases at J; junction bases unmatched: 21. CDR3 length: 20 amino acids. Here the CDR3 reads CASSLVTRSSWRGEWDTQYF. The CDR3 coding sequence is TGTGCCAGCAGCTTAGTTACCCGTTCATCCTGGCGGGGGGAATGGGATACGCAGTATTTT.

This chain links TRBV5-1 with TRBJ2-3; TRBD2 agrees at 8 bases. The CDR3 sequence is 14 residues long. J gave up 10 bases and V 5 bases, and 12 bases lay outside the gene matches. CDR1 is SGHRS, CDR2 YFSETQ, per germline. The CDR3 DNA is TGCGCCAGCAGTCCGGGACTAGGGGCATCCCCGCAGTATTTT. It is translated as CASSPGLGASPQYF.

This chain joins TRBV11-2 and TRBJ2-2; TRBD1 is a possible D gene (6 bases). Germline V gives CDR1 SGHAT, CDR2 FQNNGV. Deletions cut 0 bases from V and 0 bases from J, with 8 bases between. The CDR3 totals 16 residues. The CDR3 sequence: CASSLEGASNTGELFF. CDR3 DNA sequence: TGTGCCAGCAGCTTAGAGGGGGCTTCGAACACCGGGGAGCTGTTTTTT.

The chain recombines TRBV6-2 or TRBV6-3 with TRBJ2-1; 8 nucleotides agree with TRBD2. V trimming: 6 bases; J trimming: 8 bases; junction bases outside the gene matches: 12. CDR3 length equals 15 residues. Germline V CDR1 and CDR2: MNHEY, SVGEGT. In DNA form, the CDR3 reads TGTGCCAGCAGAAGCGGGGGCGCCGGGATGGATGAGCAGTTCTTC. Protein: CASRSGGAGMDEQFF.